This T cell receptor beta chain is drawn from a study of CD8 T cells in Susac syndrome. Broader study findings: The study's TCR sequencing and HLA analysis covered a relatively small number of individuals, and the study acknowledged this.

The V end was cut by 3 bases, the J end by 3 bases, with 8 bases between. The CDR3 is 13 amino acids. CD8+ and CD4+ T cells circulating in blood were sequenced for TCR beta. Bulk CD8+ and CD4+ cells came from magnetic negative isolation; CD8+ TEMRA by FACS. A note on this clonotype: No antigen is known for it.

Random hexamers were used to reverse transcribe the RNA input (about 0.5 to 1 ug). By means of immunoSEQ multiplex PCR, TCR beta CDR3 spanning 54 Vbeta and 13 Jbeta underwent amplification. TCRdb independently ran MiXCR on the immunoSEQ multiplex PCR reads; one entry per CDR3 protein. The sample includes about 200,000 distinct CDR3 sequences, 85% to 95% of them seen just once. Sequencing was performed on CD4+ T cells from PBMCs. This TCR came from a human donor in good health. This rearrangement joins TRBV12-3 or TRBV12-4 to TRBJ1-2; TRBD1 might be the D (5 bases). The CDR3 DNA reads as TGTGCCAGCAGTTTGCAGGGTGACTATGGCTACACCTTC. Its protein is CASSLQGDYGYTF.